The present T cell receptor (beta chain) was sequenced within a study of T-cell reconstitution after alpha-beta-depleted transplantation in children. This clonotype was picked up many times. Unique molecular identifiers tagged the TCRbeta library. TCRdb re-called the PCR reads through MiXCR, storing one row per CDR3 protein. The table records some 590,000 distinct CDR3 sequences, about 10% of them present only once. Germline assignment: CDR1 MNHEY and CDR2 SVGAGI. The CDR3 length is 19 residues. The junction had 6 bases not matched to a gene; V was cut back by 0 bases and J by 1 base. The TCR originated in a human donor who donated a stem cell graft to a child with acute myeloid leukemia. The rearrangement links TRBV6-5 to TRBJ2-3, with TRBD2 matching 14 bases. Sequenced material: PBMCs from the stem cell graft donor, taken from the stem cell graft. CDR3 nucleotide sequence: TGTGCCAGCAGTTACTCCGGGACTAGCGGGAGAAGGGGCACAGATACGCAGTATTTT. Protein: CASSYSGTSGRRGTDTQYF.